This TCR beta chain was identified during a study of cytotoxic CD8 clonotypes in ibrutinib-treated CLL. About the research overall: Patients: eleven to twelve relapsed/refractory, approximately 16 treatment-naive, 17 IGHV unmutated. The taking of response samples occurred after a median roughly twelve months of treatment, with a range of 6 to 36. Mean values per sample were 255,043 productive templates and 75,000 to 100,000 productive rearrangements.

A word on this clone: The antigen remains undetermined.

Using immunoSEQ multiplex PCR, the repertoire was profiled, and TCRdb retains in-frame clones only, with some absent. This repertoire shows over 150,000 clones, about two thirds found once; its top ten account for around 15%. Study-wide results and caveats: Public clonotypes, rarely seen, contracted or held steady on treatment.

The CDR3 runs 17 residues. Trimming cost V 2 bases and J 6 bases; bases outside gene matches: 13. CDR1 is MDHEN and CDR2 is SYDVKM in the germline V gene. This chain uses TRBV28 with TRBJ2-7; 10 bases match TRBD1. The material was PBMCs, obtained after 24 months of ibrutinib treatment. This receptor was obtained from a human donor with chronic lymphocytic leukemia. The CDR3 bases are TGTGCCAGCAGTTTAAATCGTAAGGGACAGGGGTCGGGCGAGCAGTACTTC. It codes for CASSLNRKGQGSGEQYF.